The rows below give T cell receptor beta chains drawn from one sample of a study of CXCR3-negative and CXCR3-positive naive CD8 T cells. TCRdb reprocessed the 5' RACE reads and reports one entry per CDR3 protein, with no DNA. Its clone listing holds about 8,000 distinct CDR3 sequences. Input material: naive CXCR3- CD8+ T cells from blood. Receptors were obtained from a human donor in good health. Some clones in this sample may be carry-over from other donors' samples. Both conserved end residues are part of each CDR3. Each record gives: V gene, clone size, J gene, CDR3 protein. Clone size is shown for a subset of rows, as once, few, many or a class of expanded clone.

>TRBV29-1|medium-sized|TRBJ2-1
CSVDVAGVSWEQFF
>TRBV5-1|.|TRBJ2-3
CASSPLGRDGDTQYF
>TRBV19|.|TRBJ2-2
CASHRSSRGRIDTGELFF
>TRBV29-1|.|TRBJ1-1
CSVEIRLAEAFF
>TRBV6-2/TRBV6-3|.|TRBJ1-2
CASTKGQGYTF
>TRBV4-1|medium-sized|TRBJ2-1
CASSQDLGSGNYNEQFF
>TRBV29-1|medium-sized|TRBJ2-1
CSVELAGLNNEQFF
>TRBV20-1|medium-sized|TRBJ1-2
CSASDPTDFRANYGYTF
>TRBV21-1|.|TRBJ1-1
CASTSEEQGADTEAFF
>TRBV10-3|.|TRBJ2-7
CAISEAPGQGTFSYEQYF
>TRBV6-6|.|TRBJ2-3
CASSLEGTTQYF
>TRBV7-9|medium-sized|TRBJ1-3
CASSLVTSGNTIYF
>TRBV10-2|.|TRBJ2-7
CASSVGPSYEQYF
>TRBV14|.|TRBJ2-1
CASSQEDRFLFF
>TRBV3-1|.|TRBJ2-5
CASSPDKEETQYF
>TRBV18|medium-sized|TRBJ1-1
CASSSGENTEAFF
>TRBV20-1|.|TRBJ1-2
CSARISDGNYGYTF
>TRBV27|medium-sized|TRBJ2-7
CASSLVSGIVHEQYF
>TRBV20-1|medium-sized|TRBJ2-5
CSARTGGGLETQYF
>TRBV19|.|TRBJ1-1
CASSIPSRDTEAFF
>TRBV10-3|medium-sized|TRBJ1-2
CAISESGRVNYGYTF
>TRBV20-1|.|TRBJ2-7
CSWGDSSYEQYF
>TRBV28|.|TRBJ1-1
CASSPARDRGNTEAFF
>TRBV29-1|medium-sized|TRBJ1-2
CSVEDLVRTVNVANYGYTF
>TRBV29-1|medium-sized|TRBJ2-3
CSVEGAAVKSTDTQYF
>TRBV19|.|TRBJ1-1
CASSDPSWGQNTEAFF
>TRBV29-1|.|TRBJ1-1
CSVGGQGNTEAFF
>TRBV29-1|medium-sized|TRBJ1-1
CSVAPTGTGEAFF
>TRBV14|.|TRBJ2-2
CASSQELVASWTGELFF
>TRBV29-1|.|TRBJ2-7
CSVPADRGLFNEQYF
>TRBV6-5|medium-sized|TRBJ2-1
CASSYSASSSYNEQFF
>TRBV5-1|.|TRBJ2-7
CASSPHVGTSSYEQYF
>TRBV5-6|.|TRBJ1-1
CASSFWTGVSTEAFF
>TRBV2|medium-sized|TRBJ2-2
CASSDSTTGELFF
>TRBV6-5|.|TRBJ2-2
CASSYSNGPQNTGELFF
>TRBV7-9|medium-sized|TRBJ2-1
CASSSPPGVGRDNEQFF
>TRBV5-1|.|TRBJ2-1
CASSGGPGNEQFF
>TRBV29-1|medium-sized|TRBJ1-1
CSVPYRTEAFF
>TRBV29-1|medium-sized|TRBJ2-1
CSVEYSNRGNEQFF
>TRBV23-1|.|TRBJ2-1
CASTYPGQGCHEQFF
>TRBV10-3|medium-sized|TRBJ1-1
CAISAGDRNTEAFF
>TRBV4-1|.|TRBJ2-5
CASSQDPFGGPAETQYF
>TRBV11-3|.|TRBJ1-1
CASSLEFAGVNTEAFF
>TRBV2|.|TRBJ2-2
CASTGSGGGELFF
>TRBV12-3/TRBV12-4|.|TRBJ2-3
CASSSTGTLTDTQYF
>TRBV7-3|.|TRBJ1-1
CASSLFSGQALNTEAFF
>TRBV5-1|.|TRBJ2-1
CASSLGFGLLGLQFF
>TRBV29-1|medium-sized|TRBJ2-1
CSVEWGVEQFF
>TRBV27|medium-sized|TRBJ1-1
CASSSWTGGTEAFF
>TRBV29-1|.|TRBJ1-1
CSDVPGGGTEAFF
>TRBV11-2|.|TRBJ2-7
CASSLRQEGPYEQYF
>TRBV12-3/TRBV12-4|medium-sized|TRBJ2-3
CASKTDRGISGLTTDTQYF
>TRBV4-2|.|TRBJ2-7
CASSQGVGLGSYEQYF
>TRBV27|large|TRBJ1-2
CASSPSAGPTNYGYTF
>TRBV20-1|.|TRBJ2-1
CSAECLPLAGAEQFF
>TRBV18|.|TRBJ2-7
CASSEGLAGASSYEQYF
>TRBV5-1|medium-sized|TRBJ1-1
CASSFRQGRNTEAFF
>TRBV29-1|.|TRBJ1-3
CSGLGGPGNTIYF
>TRBV4-1|.|TRBJ2-7
CASSHVGRSYEQYF